This TCR beta chain was identified during a study of CD8 T cells in Susac syndrome. RNA amounts of 0.5 to 1 ug underwent reverse transcription with random hexamers. Using its own MiXCR run on the immunoSEQ multiplex PCR reads, TCRdb lists one record per CDR3 protein. The table includes roughly 200,000 distinct CDR3 sequences, roughly 94% detected once. Germline CDR1 is SGHDN and CDR2 is FVKESK. This CDR3 is built from 12 residues. Trimming removed 0 bases from V and 12 bases from J, with 9 bases in between. CD8+ and CD4+ T cells from blood underwent TCR beta sequencing, which was carried out in a high-throughput format.

The TCR sequence derives from a human donor in good health. The rearrangement joins TRBV14 to TRBJ2-1; D gene unclear. Sequencing input: CD4+ T cells from PBMCs. The CDR3 loop reads CASSQDRPAQFF. The CDR3 region has the DNA TGTGCCAGCAGCCAAGATCGTCCGGCGCAGTTCTTC.